A single T cell receptor (beta chain) is shown here with its context. Its antigen remains undetermined. Base quality data are lacking; no much larger clone is found one base away. Healthy HIV-negative adults with no recently reported acute infections or vaccinations were included as donors. Every donor was a Caucasian adult living in Nashville, Tennessee, USA. CD4+ T cells were enriched by magnetic negative selection, after which naive cells were positively selected on CD45RA and the negative fraction was taken as the memory subset. After blood collection by leukapheresis, PBMCs were isolated using Ficoll-Histopaque density gradient centrifugation and then cryopreserved in the vapor phase of liquid nitrogen. Purity and quantity of every magnetically sorted T cell population were checked by analytical flow cytometry. Genomic DNA was isolated from every sorted fraction and measured by UV absorbance on a Nanodrop 2000c.

The sample belongs to a study of shared clonotypes between healthy human individuals (dated by TCRdb to 2020 to 2022). For context, the study as a whole: Three men and a couple of women, aged 18 to 49 years, made up the cohort. For each donor, CD4 naive and CD4 memory were each run on three plates, CD8 naive on two plates, and CD8 memory on one plate. To estimate repertoire size and how much clonotype sharing occurs between individuals, the study deeply sequenced the blood TCR repertoires of five or six healthy adults. To increase sequencing depth and limit assay-specific biases, different laboratories used diverse techniques to prepare libraries and sequence TCR repertoires. Between about 0.9 and 8.9 billion PBMCs per donor were obtained by leukapheresis.

Overall results and qualifications from the work: Higher generation probabilities were observed for clonotypes shared by all four sorted-subset donors than for non-shared clonotypes. Even with the large sequencing depth, rarefaction of the sorted-subset datasets indicated that sequencing was incomplete. Based on pairwise subsampling, the degree of clonotype sharing among donors was expected to be affected by sequencing depth. The genetic and exposure-history diversity represented was limited by the small number of donors. About 5% of naive CD4, 3.5% of naive CD8, about 2.5% of memory CD4, and around 0.4% of memory CD8 clonotypes were shared across several donors. Sampling was restricted to blood, and TCR repertoires in tissues likely differ from the TCR repertoires found in blood. Estimated clonotype richness was generally larger for naive than for memory subsets.

Using the deep immunoSEQ assay, multiplex PCR amplified TCR CDR3 regions from genomic DNA. For each cell subset, the extracted genomic DNA was distributed evenly across all wells of several immunoSEQ 96-well plates, and each plate served as one replicate. For sorted subsets, about 220 ng of genomic DNA, equivalent to 25,000 to 35,000 T cell genomes, went into each replicate PCR. Purified libraries were measured with a Qubit 3.0 fluorometer, size-checked on a Bioanalyzer 2100, and measured again with the KAPA Library Quantification kit. A separate single-read 150-cycle Illumina NextSeq 550 flow cell was used to sequence each immunoSEQ 96-well plate. The authors processed their data as follows. Because the immunoSEQ output included only junctional sequences and no quality scores, the filtering could not be the same as the filtering used for full-length reads. To assign V/J genes and CDR3, sequences were annotated using PyIR, a Python wrapper for IgBLAST v1.9, with IMGT germline references. Reads with weak V/J assignments (E-value above 1e-6), missing CDR3, stop codons, out-of-frame junctions, or ambiguous translated residues were removed. A V3J clonotype was defined by an identical inferred V gene, J gene, and CDR3 amino acid sequence. To compute the percentage overlap between repertoires, the number of shared unique clonotypes was divided by the size of the smaller repertoire. Richness of each repertoire was evaluated using RTK rarefaction, the Chao1 estimator, and Recon v2.1 estimates of unobserved clonotypes. Generation probabilities were computed with OLGA for all TCRbeta clonotypes obtained by the gDNA method from several donors. In TCRdb, the immuneACCESS table is reduced to in-frame sequences with V and J assigned. These tables do not hold every clone; where another copy was compared, an unresolved V gene accounts for under half, and the others remain unexplained. The DNA was the basis for D and trimming; V, J and clone size are from that table. This sample comprises 2,100,000 or so clones, nearly 97% of them detected only once. 0.13% of the sample is taken by the ten largest.

CDR1 SQVTM and CDR2 ANQGSEA were looked up in the germline V gene. V was cut back by 6 bases and J by 0 bases, leaving a gap of 11 bases between them. Its CDR3 holds 13 amino acids, cysteine through phenylalanine. Solely the CDR3 DNA is kept, with 39 bases framed from the first base. Sequencing was performed on naive CD4+ T cells sorted from blood. What this sample's cell subset or site label stands for: CD45RA+ positively selected. This receptor was obtained from a man aged 18 to 35 in good health. The chain couples TRBV29-1 to TRBJ1-1; the best D guess is TRBD1, with 6 bases matching. The CDR3 protein sequence reads: CSVTTGMNTEAFF. The base sequence is TGCAGCGTAACGACAGGCATGAACACTGAAGCTTTCTTT.